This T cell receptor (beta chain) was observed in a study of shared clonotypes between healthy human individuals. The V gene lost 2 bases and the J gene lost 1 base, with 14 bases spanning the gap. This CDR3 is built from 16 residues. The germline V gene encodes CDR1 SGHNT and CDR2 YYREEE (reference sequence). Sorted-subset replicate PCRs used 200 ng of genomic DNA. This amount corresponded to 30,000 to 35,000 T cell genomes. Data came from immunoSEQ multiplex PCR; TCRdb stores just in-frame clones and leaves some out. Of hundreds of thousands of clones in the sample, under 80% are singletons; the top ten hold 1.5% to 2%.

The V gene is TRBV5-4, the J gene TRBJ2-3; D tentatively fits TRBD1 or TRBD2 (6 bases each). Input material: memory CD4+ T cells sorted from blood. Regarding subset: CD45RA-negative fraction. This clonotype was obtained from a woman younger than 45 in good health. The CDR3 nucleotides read TGTGCCAGCAGCTTATTAAGGAGGGGGGGCACAGATACGCAGTATTTT. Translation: CASSLLRRGGTDTQYF.